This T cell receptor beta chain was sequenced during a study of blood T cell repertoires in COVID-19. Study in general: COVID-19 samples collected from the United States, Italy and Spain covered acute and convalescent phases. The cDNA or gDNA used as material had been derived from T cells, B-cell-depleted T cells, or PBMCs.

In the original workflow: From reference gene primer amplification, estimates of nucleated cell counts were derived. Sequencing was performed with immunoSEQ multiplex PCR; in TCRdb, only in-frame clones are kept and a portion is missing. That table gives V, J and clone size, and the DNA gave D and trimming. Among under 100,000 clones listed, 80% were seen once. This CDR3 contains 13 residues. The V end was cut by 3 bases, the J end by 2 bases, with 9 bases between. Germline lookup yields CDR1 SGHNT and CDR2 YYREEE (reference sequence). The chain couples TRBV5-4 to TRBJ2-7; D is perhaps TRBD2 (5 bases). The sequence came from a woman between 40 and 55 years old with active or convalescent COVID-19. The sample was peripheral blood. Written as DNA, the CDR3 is TGTGCCAGCAGCTCCGGGGTCACCTACGAGCAGTACTTC. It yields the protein CASSSGVTYEQYF.